This T cell receptor beta chain came from a study of blood T cell repertoires in COVID-19. Study context: The analysed material was cDNA or gDNA that came from T cells, B-cell-depleted T cells, or PBMCs.

With 2 bases clipped from V and 4 bases from J, the junction kept 21 bases outside the gene matches. Germline loops: CDR1 SGHRS, CDR2 YFSETQ. The CDR3 has 21 residues. Clones were read by immunoSEQ multiplex PCR, and TCRdb kept only the in-frame ones, dropping some. This repertoire shows hundreds of thousands of clones, around 87% found once; its top ten account for 2.3%. This sequence originates from a woman aged 55-69 years with COVID-19, enrolled during active disease. The V and J genes are TRBV5-1 and TRBJ2-2; 9 nucleotides align to TRBD2. The sample comprised peripheral blood. The CDR3 nucleotides read TGCGCCAGCAGCTTACGACTGAGGAAGGAAGCGGGGGGTTCAGGCACCGGGGAGCTGTTTTTT. It specifies CASSLRLRKEAGGSGTGELFF.